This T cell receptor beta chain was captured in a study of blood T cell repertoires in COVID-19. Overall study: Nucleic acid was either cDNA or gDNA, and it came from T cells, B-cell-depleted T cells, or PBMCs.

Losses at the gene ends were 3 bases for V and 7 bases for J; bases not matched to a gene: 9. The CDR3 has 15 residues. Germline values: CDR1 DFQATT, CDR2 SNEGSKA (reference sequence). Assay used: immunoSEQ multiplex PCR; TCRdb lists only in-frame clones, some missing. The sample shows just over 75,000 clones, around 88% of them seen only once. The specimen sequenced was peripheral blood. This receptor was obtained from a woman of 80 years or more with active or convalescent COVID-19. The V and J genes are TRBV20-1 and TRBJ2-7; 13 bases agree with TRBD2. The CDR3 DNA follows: TGCAGTGCTAGTCGACTAGCGGGGGGCACCGGAGAGCAGTACTTC. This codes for CSASRLAGGTGEQYF.